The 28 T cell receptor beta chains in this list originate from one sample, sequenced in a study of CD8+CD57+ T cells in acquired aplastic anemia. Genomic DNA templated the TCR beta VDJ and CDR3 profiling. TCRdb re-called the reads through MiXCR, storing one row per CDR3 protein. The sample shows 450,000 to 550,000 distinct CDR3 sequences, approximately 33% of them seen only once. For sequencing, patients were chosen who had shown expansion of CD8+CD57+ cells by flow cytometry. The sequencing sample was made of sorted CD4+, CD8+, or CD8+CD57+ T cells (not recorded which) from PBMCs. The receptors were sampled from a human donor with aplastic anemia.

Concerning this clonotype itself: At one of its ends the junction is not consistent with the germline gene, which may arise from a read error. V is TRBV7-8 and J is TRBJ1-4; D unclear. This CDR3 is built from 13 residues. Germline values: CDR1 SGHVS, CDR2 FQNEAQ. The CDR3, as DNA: TGTGCCGGCAGCCCCCGACCAAATGAAAAACTGTTTTTT. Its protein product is CAGSPRPNEKLFF. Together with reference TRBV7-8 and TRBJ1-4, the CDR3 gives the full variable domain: GAGVSQSPRYKVAKRGQDVALRCDPISGHVSLFWYQQALGQGPEFLTYFQNEAQLDKSGLPSDRFFAERPEGSVSTLKIQRTQQEDSAVYLCAGSPRPNEKLFFGSGTQLSVL.

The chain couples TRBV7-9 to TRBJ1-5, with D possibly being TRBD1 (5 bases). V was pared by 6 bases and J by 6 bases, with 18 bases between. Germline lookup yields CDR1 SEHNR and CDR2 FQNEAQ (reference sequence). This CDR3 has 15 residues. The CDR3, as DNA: TGTGCCAGCAGTGCACTATCAGGGACCCGTCAGCCCCAGCATTTT. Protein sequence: CASSALSGTRQPQHF.

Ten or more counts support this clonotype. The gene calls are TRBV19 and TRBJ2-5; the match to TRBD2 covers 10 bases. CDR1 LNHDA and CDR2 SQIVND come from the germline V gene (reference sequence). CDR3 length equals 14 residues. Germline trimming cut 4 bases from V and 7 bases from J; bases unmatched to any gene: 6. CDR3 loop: CASSNQAGGVTQYF. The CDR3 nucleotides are TGTGCCAGTAGTAATCAAGCGGGAGGGGTGACCCAGTACTTC.

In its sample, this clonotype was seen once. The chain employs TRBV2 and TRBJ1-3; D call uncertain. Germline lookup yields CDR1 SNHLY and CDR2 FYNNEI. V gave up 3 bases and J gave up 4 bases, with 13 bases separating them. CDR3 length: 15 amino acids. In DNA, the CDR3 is TGTGCCAGCAGTGACTCCAGATGGGCGGGAAACACCATATATTTT. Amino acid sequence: CASSDSRWAGNTIYF.

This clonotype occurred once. CDR3 in amino acids: CASSFALRQGYTEAFF. The CDR3 region has the DNA TGTGCCAGCAGCTTCGCCCTTAGACAGGGCTACACTGAAGCTTTCTTT. This rearrangement joins TRBV7-2 to TRBJ1-1; 7 nucleotides match TRBD1. The CDR3 is made up of 16 amino acids. Germline CDR1 and CDR2: SGHTA and FQGNSA. The V and J ends lost 3 bases and 3 bases, in that order; junction bases with no gene match: 10.

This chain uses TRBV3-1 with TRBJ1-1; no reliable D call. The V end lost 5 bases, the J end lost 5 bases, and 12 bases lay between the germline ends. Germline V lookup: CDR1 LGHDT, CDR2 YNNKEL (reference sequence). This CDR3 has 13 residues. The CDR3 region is CASSSGGVTEAFF. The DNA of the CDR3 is TGTGCCAGCAGCTCAGGCGGGGTGACTGAAGCTTTCTTT.

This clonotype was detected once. The CDR3 sequence: CASSVARYQREGRGYEQYF. The CDR3 coding sequence is TGTGCCAGCAGTGTAGCCCGCTACCAGCGGGAGGGCCGGGGATACGAGCAGTACTTC. V is TRBV7-2 and J is TRBJ2-7, with 10 bases matching TRBD2. The CDR3 runs to 19 residues. With 6 bases clipped from V and 4 bases from J, the junction kept 21 bases outside the gene matches. Germline loops: CDR1 SGHTA, CDR2 FQGNSA.

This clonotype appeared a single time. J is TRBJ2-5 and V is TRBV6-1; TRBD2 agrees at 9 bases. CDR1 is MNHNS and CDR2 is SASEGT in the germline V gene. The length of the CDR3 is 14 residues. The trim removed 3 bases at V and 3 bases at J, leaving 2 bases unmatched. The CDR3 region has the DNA TGTGCCAGCAGTGATAGCGGGAGAGAAGAGACCCAGTACTTC. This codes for CASSDSGREETQYF.

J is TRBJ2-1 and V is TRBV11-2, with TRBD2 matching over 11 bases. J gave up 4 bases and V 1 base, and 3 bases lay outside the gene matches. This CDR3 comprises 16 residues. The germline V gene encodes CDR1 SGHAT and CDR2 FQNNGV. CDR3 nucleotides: TGTGCCAGCAGCTTAGTTGGGACTAGCGGATACAATGAGCAGTTCTTC. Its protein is CASSLVGTSGYNEQFF.

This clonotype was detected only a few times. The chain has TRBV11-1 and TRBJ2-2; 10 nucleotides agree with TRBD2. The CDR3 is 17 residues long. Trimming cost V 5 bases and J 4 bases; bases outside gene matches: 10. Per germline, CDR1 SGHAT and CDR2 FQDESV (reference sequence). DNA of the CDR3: TGTGCCAGCAGCGCCGACCCTAGCGGGAGTCCCACCGGGGAGCTGTTTTTT. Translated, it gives CASSADPSGSPTGELFF.

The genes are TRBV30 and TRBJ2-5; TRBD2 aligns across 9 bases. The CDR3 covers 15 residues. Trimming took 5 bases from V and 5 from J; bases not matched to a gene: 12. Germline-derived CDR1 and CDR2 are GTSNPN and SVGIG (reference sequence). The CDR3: CAWGPGASGMETQYF. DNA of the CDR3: TGTGCCTGGGGCCCCGGGGCTAGCGGGATGGAGACCCAGTACTTC.

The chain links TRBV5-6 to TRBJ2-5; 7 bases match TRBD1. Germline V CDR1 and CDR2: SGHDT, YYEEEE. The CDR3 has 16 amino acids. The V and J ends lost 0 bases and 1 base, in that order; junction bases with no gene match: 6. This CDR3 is CASSLVRDSLQETQYF. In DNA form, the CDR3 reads TGTGCCAGCAGCTTGGTCCGGGACAGTCTCCAAGAGACCCAGTACTTC.

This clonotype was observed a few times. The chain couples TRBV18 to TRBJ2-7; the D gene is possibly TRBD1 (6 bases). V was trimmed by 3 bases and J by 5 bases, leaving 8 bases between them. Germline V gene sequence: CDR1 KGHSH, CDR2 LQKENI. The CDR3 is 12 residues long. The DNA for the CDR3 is TGTGCCAGCTCACCGACAGGTAACGAGCAGTACTTC. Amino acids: CASSPTGNEQYF.

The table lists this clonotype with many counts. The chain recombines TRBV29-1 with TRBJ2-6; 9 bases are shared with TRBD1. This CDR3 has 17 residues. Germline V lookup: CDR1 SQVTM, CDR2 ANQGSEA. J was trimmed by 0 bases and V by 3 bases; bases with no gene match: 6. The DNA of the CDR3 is TGCAGCGTTGACCCGGGACAGGGAAGCTCTGGGGCCAACGTCCTGACTTTC. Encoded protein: CSVDPGQGSSGANVLTF.

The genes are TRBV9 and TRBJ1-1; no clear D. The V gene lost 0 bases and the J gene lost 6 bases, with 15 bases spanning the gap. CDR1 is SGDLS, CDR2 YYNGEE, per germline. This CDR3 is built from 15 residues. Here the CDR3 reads CASSVGSGLGAEAFF. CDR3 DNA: TGTGCCAGCAGCGTAGGGTCGGGTCTGGGCGCTGAAGCTTTCTTT.

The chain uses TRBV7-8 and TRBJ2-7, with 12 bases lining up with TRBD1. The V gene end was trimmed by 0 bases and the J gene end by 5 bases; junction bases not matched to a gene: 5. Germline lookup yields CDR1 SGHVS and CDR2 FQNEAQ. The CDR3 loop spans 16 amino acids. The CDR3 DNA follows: TGTGCCAGCAGCTTAGCGCCGGGACAGGGGGCCAACGAGCAGTACTTC. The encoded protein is CASSLAPGQGANEQYF.

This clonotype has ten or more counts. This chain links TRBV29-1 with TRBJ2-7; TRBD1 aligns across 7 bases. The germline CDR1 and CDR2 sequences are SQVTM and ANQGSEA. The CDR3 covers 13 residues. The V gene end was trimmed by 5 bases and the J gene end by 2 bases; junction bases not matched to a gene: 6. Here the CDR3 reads CSVTGTVTYEQYF. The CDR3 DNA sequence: TGCAGCGTTACCGGGACAGTCACCTACGAGCAGTACTTC.

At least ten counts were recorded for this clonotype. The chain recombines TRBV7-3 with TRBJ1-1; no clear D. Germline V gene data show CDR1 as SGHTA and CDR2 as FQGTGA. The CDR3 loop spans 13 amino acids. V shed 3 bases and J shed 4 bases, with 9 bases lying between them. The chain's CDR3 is CASSFSTATEAFF. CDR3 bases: TGTGCCAGCAGCTTCTCTACCGCCACTGAAGCTTTCTTT.

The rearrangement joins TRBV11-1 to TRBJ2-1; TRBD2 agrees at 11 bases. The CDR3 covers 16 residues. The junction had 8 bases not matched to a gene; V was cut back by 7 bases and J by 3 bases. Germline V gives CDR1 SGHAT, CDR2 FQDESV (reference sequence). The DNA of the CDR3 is TGTGCCAGCAACCCGACCGGGACTAGCGGCTACAATGAGCAGTTCTTC. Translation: CASNPTGTSGYNEQFF.

The CDR3 DNA reads TGTGCCAGCAACCTGTACCCTAAAGAGACCCAGTACTTC. It codes for CASNLYPKETQYF. V gene TRBV9 combines with J gene TRBJ2-5, with D unresolved. The germline V and J ends were trimmed by 6 bases and 3 bases, with 12 bases remaining between them. Germline V gives CDR1 SGDLS, CDR2 YYNGEE. This CDR3 has 13 amino acids.

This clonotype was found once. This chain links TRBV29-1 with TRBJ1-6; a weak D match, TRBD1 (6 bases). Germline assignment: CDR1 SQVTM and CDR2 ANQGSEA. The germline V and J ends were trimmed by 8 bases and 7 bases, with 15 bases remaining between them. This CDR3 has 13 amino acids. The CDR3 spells CSSGTGLNSPLHF. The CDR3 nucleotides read TGCAGCTCAGGAACAGGGTTGAATTCACCCCTCCACTTT.

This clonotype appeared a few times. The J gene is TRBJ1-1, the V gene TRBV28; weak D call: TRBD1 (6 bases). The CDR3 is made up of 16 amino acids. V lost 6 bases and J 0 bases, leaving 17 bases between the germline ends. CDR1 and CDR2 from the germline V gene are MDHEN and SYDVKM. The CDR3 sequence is CASSANAGQMNTEAFF. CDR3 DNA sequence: TGTGCCAGCAGCGCAAACGCCGGACAGATGAACACTGAAGCTTTCTTT.

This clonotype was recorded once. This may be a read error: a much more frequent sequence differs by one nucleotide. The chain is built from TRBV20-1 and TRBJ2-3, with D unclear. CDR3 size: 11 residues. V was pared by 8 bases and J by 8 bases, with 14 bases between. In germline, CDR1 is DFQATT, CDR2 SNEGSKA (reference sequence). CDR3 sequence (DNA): TGCAGTCAGACCGCTGGTGGTACGCAGTATTTT. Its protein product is CSQTAGGTQYF.

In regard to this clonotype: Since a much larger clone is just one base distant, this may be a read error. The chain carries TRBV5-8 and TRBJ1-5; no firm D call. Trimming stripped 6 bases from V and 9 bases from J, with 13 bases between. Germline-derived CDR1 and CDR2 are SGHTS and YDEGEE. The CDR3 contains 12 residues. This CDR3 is CASNFGPGPQHF. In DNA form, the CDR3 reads TGTGCCAGCAACTTTGGACCGGGGCCCCAGCATTTT.

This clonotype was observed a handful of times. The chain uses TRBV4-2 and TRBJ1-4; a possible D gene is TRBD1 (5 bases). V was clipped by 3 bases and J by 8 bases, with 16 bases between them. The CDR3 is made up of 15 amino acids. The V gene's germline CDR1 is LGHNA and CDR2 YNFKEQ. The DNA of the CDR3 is TGTGCCAGCAGCCAGAGGAGGGGCGTCGAGGAAAAACTGTTTTTT. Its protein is CASSQRRGVEEKLFF.

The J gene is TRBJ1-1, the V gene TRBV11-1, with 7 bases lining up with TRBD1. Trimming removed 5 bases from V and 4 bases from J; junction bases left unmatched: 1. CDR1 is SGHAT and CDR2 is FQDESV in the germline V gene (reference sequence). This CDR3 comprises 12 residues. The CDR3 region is CASSGDSTEAFF. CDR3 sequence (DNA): TGTGCCAGCAGCGGGGACAGCACTGAAGCTTTCTTT.

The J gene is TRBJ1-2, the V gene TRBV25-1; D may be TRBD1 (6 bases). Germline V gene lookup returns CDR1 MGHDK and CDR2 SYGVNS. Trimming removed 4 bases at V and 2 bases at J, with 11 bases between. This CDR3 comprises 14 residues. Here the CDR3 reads CASSGKRGNYGYTF. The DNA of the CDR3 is TGTGCCAGCAGTGGAAAAAGGGGGAACTATGGCTACACCTTC.

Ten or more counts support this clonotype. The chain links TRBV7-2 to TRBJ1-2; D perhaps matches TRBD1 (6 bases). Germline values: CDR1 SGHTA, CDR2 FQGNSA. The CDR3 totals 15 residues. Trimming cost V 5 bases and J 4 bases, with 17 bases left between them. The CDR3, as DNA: TGTGCCAGCAGCCCAGGACAGCGACCCCTCTATGGCTACACCTTC. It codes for CASSPGQRPLYGYTF. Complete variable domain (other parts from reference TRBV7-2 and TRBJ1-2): GAGVSQSPSNKVTEKGKDVELRCDPISGHTALYWYRQSLGQGLEFLIYFQGNSAPDKSGLPSDRFSAERTGGSVSTLTIQRTQQEDSAVYLCASSPGQRPLYGYTFGSGTRLTVV.